The present TCR beta chain was sequenced within a study of T cells in Graves' hyperthyroidism and ophthalmopathy. Patients with uncontrolled infections, other autoimmune diseases, pregnancy or lactation were excluded. Amplification yielded TCR beta CDR3 regions, with RNA transcripts as the source. Primed by the HTBI set, a first-round RT-PCR was run on the TCR CDR3. TCRdb independently ran MiXCR on the multiplex PCR reads; one entry per CDR3 protein. This table holds a few hundred thousand distinct CDR3 sequences, under 60% found once. V was clipped by 0 bases and J by 8 bases; unmatched bases: 6. Germline V CDR1 and CDR2: LNHDA, SQIVND (reference sequence). The CDR3 totals 14 residues. Study-wide results and limits: Blood also held most thyroid clonotypes expanded beyond 0.001.

The table lists this clonotype with a few counts. Its antigen remains unidentified. The TCR comes from a woman between 18 and 30 years old with Graves' hyperthyroidism. The sequenced material came from peripheral blood or thyroid tissue (not recorded which). The chain couples TRBV19 to TRBJ1-1; TRBD1 agrees at 7 bases. CDR3 coding DNA: TGTGCCAGTAGTATAGATCGGGGGGGACAGGAAGCTTTCTTT. This sequence encodes CASSIDRGGQEAFF.